These 29 T cell receptor beta chains were sequenced from one sample in a study of cytomegalovirus exposure and HLA in healthy donors. PCR was performed using 60 Vbeta and 13 Jbeta primers. Generated by immunoSEQ multiplex PCR, the TCRdb table keeps only in-frame clones and is missing some. The sample shows fewer than 200,000 clones, approximately 78% of them seen only once. Sequencing was done on a sample of PBMCs. Receptors were obtained from a woman under 30 in good health and CMV-seronegative.

The chain joins TRBV6-5 to TRBJ2-1; 11 bases are a match to TRBD2. Germline V CDR1 and CDR2: MNHEY, SVGAGI. The trim removed 6 bases at V and 7 bases at J, leaving 8 bases unmatched. This CDR3 is 15 amino acids long. CDR3 in DNA: TGTGCCAGCAGCCCCCCGACTAGCGGGAAGAATGAGCAGTTCTTC. Translation: CASSPPTSGKNEQFF.

The V call is TRBV7-2, the J call TRBJ1-2; D perhaps matches TRBD1 (5 bases). The CDR3 is 14 residues long. Germline lookup yields CDR1 SGHTA and CDR2 FQGNSA. The V and J ends lost 5 bases and 7 bases respectively, with 17 bases between them. CDR3 DNA sequence: TGTGCCAGCAGCAAACCAGGGCTGCGTGGTGGCTACACCTTC. Protein: CASSKPGLRGGYTF.

This sequence joins TRBV5-1 and TRBJ2-7, with 9 bases that match TRBD1. CDR3 size: 15 residues. Germline CDR1 reads SGHRS; CDR2 reads YFSETQ. V dropped 4 bases and J dropped 2; count of bases not matched to a gene: 7. This CDR3 reads CASSATGGFPYEQYF. The DNA of the CDR3 is TGCGCCAGCAGCGCAACAGGGGGCTTCCCCTACGAGCAGTACTTC.

The chain has TRBV5-6 and TRBJ1-2; D perhaps matches TRBD1 (6 bases). CDR1 and CDR2 (germline): SGHDT, YYEEEE. V was trimmed by 2 bases and J by 2 bases, leaving 7 bases between them. This CDR3 has 13 amino acids. The CDR3 coding sequence is TGTGCCAGCAGCTTCGGGACAAACTATGGCTACACCTTC. Its protein product is CASSFGTNYGYTF.

The chain joins TRBV5-6 to TRBJ1-5; no clear D. The germline V and J ends were trimmed by 4 bases and 5 bases, with 22 bases remaining between them. This CDR3 contains 17 residues. Germline V gives CDR1 SGHDT, CDR2 YYEEEE. CDR3 in amino acids: CASSLGRRVPPDQPQHF. The CDR3, as DNA: TGTGCCAGCAGCCTAGGAAGACGGGTACCCCCTGATCAGCCCCAGCATTTT.

The rearrangement links TRBV18 to TRBJ1-4; the match to TRBD1 covers 8 bases. From germline, CDR1 is KGHSH and CDR2 LQKENI. The CDR3 is 14 residues long. Losses at the gene ends were 3 bases for V and 13 bases for J; bases not matched to a gene: 10. CDR3: CASSPGQDRGGLFF. The CDR3 DNA reads as TGTGCCAGCTCACCGGGACAGGACCGAGGGGGACTGTTTTTT.

This chain uses TRBV6-5 with TRBJ1-1; 7 positions agree with TRBD1. Looked up from germline, CDR1 is MNHEY and CDR2 is SVGAGI. The CDR3 runs 16 residues. The V and J ends lost 2 bases and 4 bases, in that order; junction bases with no gene match: 10. The CDR3 nucleotides read TGTGCCAGCAGTTACGGGGGGCAGGGGGAAGGCACTGAAGCTTTCTTT. Translation gives CASSYGGQGEGTEAFF.

J is TRBJ2-3 and V is TRBV11-3, with 15 bases identical to TRBD2. The CDR3 is made up of 16 amino acids. Germline V gene sequence: CDR1 SGHNT, CDR2 YENEEA. V shed 5 bases, J shed 4 bases, and the junction held 4 bases outside the gene matches. CDR3 loop: CASSLGLAGGADTQYF. In nucleotides, the CDR3 is TGTGCCAGCAGCCTGGGACTAGCGGGAGGTGCAGATACGCAGTATTTT.

This sequence joins TRBV5-1 and TRBJ2-3, with 11 bases fitting TRBD2. With V trimmed by 5 bases and J by 4 bases, 3 bases remained unmatched. This CDR3 contains 14 residues. Per the germline V gene, CDR1 is SGHRS and CDR2 is YFSETQ. CDR3 nucleotides: TGCGCCAGCAGGGGACTAGCGGCTGCAGATACGCAGTATTTT. This gives the protein CASRGLAAADTQYF.

The chain uses TRBV5-1 and TRBJ2-7, with TRBD2 matching over 8 bases. The CDR3 sequence is 15 residues long. The ends lost 4 bases at V and 3 bases at J; junction bases unmatched: 9. Germline V gives CDR1 SGHRS, CDR2 YFSETQ. The CDR3 loop is CASSRVGREDYEQYF. DNA for the CDR3: TGCGCCAGCAGCCGAGTAGGGCGGGAGGACTACGAGCAGTACTTC.

J is TRBJ2-1 and V is TRBV29-1; D perhaps matches TRBD2 (7 bases). The V and J ends lost 5 bases and 3 bases respectively, with 11 bases between them. Germline assignment: CDR1 SQVTM and CDR2 ANQGSEA. The CDR3 spans 13 residues. The CDR3 DNA reads as TGCAGCGTTCGAGGGGGGGGCTACAATGAGCAGTTCTTC. Protein product: CSVRGGGYNEQFF.

The chain combines TRBV19 with TRBJ1-2, with TRBD1 matching 8 bases. Germline trimming cut 5 bases from V and 5 bases from J; bases unmatched to any gene: 10. Germline CDR1 reads LNHDA; CDR2 reads SQIVND (reference sequence). The CDR3 runs to 15 residues. This CDR3 reads CASSVIQGARYGYTF. DNA of the CDR3: TGTGCCAGTAGTGTCATCCAGGGGGCGCGGTATGGCTACACCTTC.

The chain couples TRBV27 to TRBJ2-2; the match to TRBD1 covers 9 bases. The junction had 8 bases not matched to a gene; V was cut back by 6 bases and J by 6 bases. The V gene's germline CDR1 is MNHEY and CDR2 SMNVEV (reference sequence). This CDR3 spans 15 amino acids. This chain's CDR3 is CASSRDREGSGELFF. The CDR3 region has the DNA TGTGCCAGCAGCCGGGACAGGGAGGGATCCGGGGAGCTGTTTTTT.

This clone was counted a few times. The chain couples TRBV5-4 to TRBJ2-1; the match to TRBD2 covers 7 bases. Per germline, CDR1 SGHNT and CDR2 YYREEE (reference sequence). This CDR3 has 15 residues. The V gene end was trimmed by 8 bases and the J gene end by 3 bases; junction bases not matched to a gene: 11. The CDR3 DNA is TGTGCCAGTCAAAGGGCTAGCGGAGTCTACAATGAGCAGTTCTTC. Protein: CASQRASGVYNEQFF.

The chain carries TRBV7-9 and TRBJ2-1, with 9 nucleotides matching TRBD2. The CDR3 totals 15 residues. V trimming: 1 base; J trimming: 5 bases; junction bases outside the gene matches: 3. CDR1 is SEHNR and CDR2 is FQNEAQ in the germline V gene (reference sequence). The CDR3 nucleotides are TGTGCCAGCAGCTTAGGACTAGCGGAAAACAATGAGCAGTTCTTC. Its translation: CASSLGLAENNEQFF.

The chain employs TRBV4-1 and TRBJ1-3; D gene ambiguous. The germline V gene has CDR1 MGHRA and CDR2 YSYEKL. V shed 0 bases and J shed 2 bases, with 8 bases lying between them. The CDR3 covers 15 residues. Here the CDR3 DNA reads TGCGCCAGCAGCCAAGACTTGGAGACTGGAAACACCATATATTTT. This codes for CASSQDLETGNTIYF.

V usage is TRBV18 and J usage is TRBJ2-7; maybe TRBD1 (6 bases). The CDR3 has 14 residues. The V end lost 6 bases, the J end lost 3 bases, and 15 bases lay between the germline ends. CDR1 KGHSH and CDR2 LQKENI come from the germline V gene. The CDR3 DNA reads as TGTGCCAGCTCGCAGGGGCTAAGCTACTACGAGCAGTACTTC. It specifies CASSQGLSYYEQYF.

The CDR3 loop is CASSYSIAPGANVLTF. The CDR3 nucleotides read TGTGCCAGCAGTTACTCGATAGCTCCCGGGGCCAACGTCCTGACTTTC. The chain couples TRBV6-5 to TRBJ2-6; D is uncertain. Germline V gene lookup returns CDR1 MNHEY and CDR2 SVGAGI. Trimming took 0 bases from V and 4 from J, leaving 10 bases between them. CDR3 length: 16 amino acids.

This clone was counted between two and nine times. The chain employs TRBV19 and TRBJ1-1; D is possibly TRBD1 (5 bases). Germline-derived CDR1 and CDR2 are LNHDA and SQIVND (reference sequence). V dropped 5 bases and J dropped 1 base, with 8 bases sitting between them. The CDR3 contains 13 residues. The CDR3 loop reads CASSRGKNTEAFF. The CDR3, as DNA: TGTGCCAGTAGTCGGGGGAAGAACACTGAAGCTTTCTTT.

V and J are TRBV29-1 and TRBJ2-3, with 8 bases matching TRBD1. V trimming: 5 bases; J trimming: 10 bases; junction bases outside the gene matches: 5. The germline gives CDR1 SQVTM, CDR2 ANQGSEA. The CDR3 has 11 amino acids. CDR3 coding DNA: TGCAGCGTTCCCCACAGGGGGTCGCAGTATTTT. It yields the protein CSVPHRGSQYF.

This chain joins TRBV27 and TRBJ1-2, with D uncertain. The CDR3 has 13 amino acids. The germline V gene encodes CDR1 MNHEY and CDR2 SMNVEV (reference sequence). The V gene lost 3 bases and the J gene lost 3 bases, with 8 bases spanning the gap. This chain's CDR3 is CASSFEGYYGYTF. CDR3 coding DNA: TGTGCCAGCAGTTTTGAGGGATACTATGGCTACACCTTC.

The CDR3 bases are TGTGCCAGCAGCCCGAGACAGGGTGCTTACGAGCAGTACTTC. It specifies CASSPRQGAYEQYF. The gene calls are TRBV11-3 and TRBJ2-7; 7 bases are shared with TRBD1. This CDR3 has 14 residues. The J segment lost 4 bases and the V segment lost 5 bases, leaving 8 bases of the junction unmatched. Per the germline V gene, CDR1 is SGHNT and CDR2 is YENEEA.

The chain uses TRBV19 and TRBJ2-1, with 7 bases aligning to TRBD2. The V segment lost 3 bases and the J segment 3 bases; nucleotides outside the gene matches: 11. There are 17 residues in the CDR3. Germline-derived CDR1 and CDR2 are LNHDA and SQIVND (reference sequence). CDR3 amino acids: CASSIFERDPFYNEQFF. DNA of the CDR3: TGTGCCAGTAGTATTTTTGAGCGGGACCCGTTCTACAATGAGCAGTTCTTC.

The chain joins TRBV29-1 to TRBJ2-5, with 11 bases lining up with TRBD2. The germline V gene encodes CDR1 SQVTM and CDR2 ANQGSEA. The CDR3 length is 17 residues. V shed 5 bases, J shed 1 base, and the junction held 12 bases outside the gene matches. Here the CDR3 DNA reads TGCAGCGTTCGGCTAGCGGGGGGAGGGTTACTCCAAGAGACCCAGTACTTC. Residues: CSVRLAGGGLLQETQYF.

This clone has a single count. The chain links TRBV18 to TRBJ1-1; maybe TRBD1 (6 bases). The CDR3 loop spans 14 amino acids. From germline, CDR1 is KGHSH and CDR2 LQKENI. The V end lost 3 bases, the J end lost 4 bases, and 12 bases lay between the germline ends. The CDR3 loop is CASSPYGQSTEAFF. The CDR3 DNA follows: TGTGCCAGCTCACCGTACGGACAGTCCACTGAAGCTTTCTTT.

The genes are TRBV6-5 and TRBJ2-7; 14 positions agree with TRBD2. Germline V gene sequence: CDR1 MNHEY, CDR2 SVGAGI. The trim removed 3 bases at V and 3 bases at J, leaving 4 bases unmatched. This CDR3 is 16 amino acids long. The CDR3 spells CASSYSGLAGVYEQYF. CDR3 in DNA: TGTGCCAGCAGTTATTCGGGACTAGCGGGAGTCTACGAGCAGTACTTC.

This clone was seen a single time. This chain links TRBV23-1 with TRBJ1-1; D uncertain. TRBV23-1 is designated an ORF whose function remains uncertain. V lost 2 bases, J lost 4 bases, and 14 bases lay in between. This CDR3 region has 15 residues. CDR3 region: CASSQNERGSTEAFF. The CDR3 DNA is TGCGCCAGCAGTCAAAACGAAAGAGGTAGCACTGAAGCTTTCTTT.

The chain couples TRBV4-2 to TRBJ1-3; D is uncertain. Germline CDR1 and CDR2: LGHNA and YNFKEQ. The CDR3 spans 16 residues. The V end was cut by 0 bases, the J end by 0 bases, with 9 bases between. CDR3 sequence: CASSQEGTDSGNTIYF. DNA for the CDR3: TGTGCCAGCAGCCAAGAGGGCACAGACTCTGGAAACACCATATATTTT.

J is TRBJ2-5 and V is TRBV2; TRBD2 agrees at 14 bases. The CDR3 has 18 amino acids. Germline lookup yields CDR1 SNHLY and CDR2 FYNNEI. The trim removed 6 bases at V and 5 bases at J, leaving 14 bases unmatched. DNA for the CDR3: TGTGCCAGCAGAAGAGGAGGACTAGCGGGAGGAGAAGGCGAGACCCAGTACTTC. Translation gives CASRRGGLAGGEGETQYF.